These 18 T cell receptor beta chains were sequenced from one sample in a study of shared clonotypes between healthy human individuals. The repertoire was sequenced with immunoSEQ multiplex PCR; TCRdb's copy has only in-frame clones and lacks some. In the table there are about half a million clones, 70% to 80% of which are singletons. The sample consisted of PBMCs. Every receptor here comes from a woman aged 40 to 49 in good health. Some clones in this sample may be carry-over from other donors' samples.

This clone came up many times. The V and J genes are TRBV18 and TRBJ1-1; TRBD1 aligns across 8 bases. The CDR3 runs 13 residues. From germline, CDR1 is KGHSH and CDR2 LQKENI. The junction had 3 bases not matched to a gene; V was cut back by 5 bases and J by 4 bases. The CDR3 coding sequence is TGTGCCAGCTCAGCGGACAGGGCCACTGAAGCTTTCTTT. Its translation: CASSADRATEAFF.

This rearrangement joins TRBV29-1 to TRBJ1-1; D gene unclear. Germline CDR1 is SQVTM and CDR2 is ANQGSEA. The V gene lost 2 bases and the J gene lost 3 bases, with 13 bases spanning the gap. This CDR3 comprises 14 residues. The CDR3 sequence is CSVESVLSHTEAFF. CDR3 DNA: TGCAGCGTTGAATCGGTTCTCAGTCACACTGAAGCTTTCTTT.

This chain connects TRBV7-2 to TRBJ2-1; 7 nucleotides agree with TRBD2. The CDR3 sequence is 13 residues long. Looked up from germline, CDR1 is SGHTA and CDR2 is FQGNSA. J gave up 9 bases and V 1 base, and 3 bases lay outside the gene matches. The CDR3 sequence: CASSLGWGGEQFF. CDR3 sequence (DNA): TGTGCCAGCAGCTTAGGTTGGGGGGGTGAGCAGTTCTTC. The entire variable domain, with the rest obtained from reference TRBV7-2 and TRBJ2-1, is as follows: GAGVSQSPSNKVTEKGKDVELRCDPISGHTALYWYRQSLGQGLEFLIYFQGNSAPDKSGLPSDRFSAERTGGSVSTLTIQRTQQEDSAVYLCASSLGWGGEQFFGPGTRLTVL.

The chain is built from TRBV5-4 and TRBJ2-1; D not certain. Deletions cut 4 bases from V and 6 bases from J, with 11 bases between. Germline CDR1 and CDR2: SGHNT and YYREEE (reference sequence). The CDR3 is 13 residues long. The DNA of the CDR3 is TGTGCCAGCAGCCTTTCTACGCTCAATGAGCAGTTCTTC. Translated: CASSLSTLNEQFF.

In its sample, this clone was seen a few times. The CDR3 reads CASSFGTGNVAFF. DNA for the CDR3: TGCGCCAGCAGCTTTGGGACAGGGAATGTAGCTTTCTTT. V usage is TRBV5-1 and J usage is TRBJ1-1; 9 nucleotides align to TRBD1. CDR3 length: 13 residues. Trimming cost V 2 bases and J 10 bases; bases outside gene matches: 6. Germline V gene lookup returns CDR1 SGHRS and CDR2 YFSETQ.

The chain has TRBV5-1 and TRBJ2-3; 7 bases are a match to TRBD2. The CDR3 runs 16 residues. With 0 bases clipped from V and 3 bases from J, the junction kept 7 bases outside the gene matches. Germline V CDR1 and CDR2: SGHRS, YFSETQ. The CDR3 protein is CASSLDGRGSTDTQYF. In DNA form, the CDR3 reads TGCGCCAGCAGCTTGGATGGGAGGGGATCGACAGATACGCAGTATTTT.

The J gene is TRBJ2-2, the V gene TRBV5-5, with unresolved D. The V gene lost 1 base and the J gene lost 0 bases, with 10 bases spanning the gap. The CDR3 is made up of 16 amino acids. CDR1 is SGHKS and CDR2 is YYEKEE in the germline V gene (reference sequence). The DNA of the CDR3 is TGTGCCAGCAGCTTGCGGCGGATAGCGAACACCGGGGAGCTGTTTTTT. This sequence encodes CASSLRRIANTGELFF.

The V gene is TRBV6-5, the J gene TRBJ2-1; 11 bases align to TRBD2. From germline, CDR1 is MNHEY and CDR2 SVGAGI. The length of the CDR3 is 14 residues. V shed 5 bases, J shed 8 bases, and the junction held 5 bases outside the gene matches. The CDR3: CASSRLAGIHEQFF. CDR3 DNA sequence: TGTGCCAGCAGTCGACTAGCGGGAATTCATGAGCAGTTCTTC.

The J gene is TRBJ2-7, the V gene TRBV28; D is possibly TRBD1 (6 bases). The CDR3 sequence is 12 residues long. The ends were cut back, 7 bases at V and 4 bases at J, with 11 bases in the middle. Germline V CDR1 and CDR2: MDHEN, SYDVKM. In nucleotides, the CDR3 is TGTGCCAGCACCGAGACAGGATACGAGCAGTACTTC. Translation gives CASTETGYEQYF. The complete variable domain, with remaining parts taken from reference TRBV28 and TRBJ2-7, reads DVKVTQSSRYLVKRTGEKVFLECVQDMDHENMFWYRQDPGLGLRLIYFSYDVKMKEKGDIPEGYSVSREKKERFSLILESASTNQTSMYLCASTETGYEQYFGPGTRLTVT.

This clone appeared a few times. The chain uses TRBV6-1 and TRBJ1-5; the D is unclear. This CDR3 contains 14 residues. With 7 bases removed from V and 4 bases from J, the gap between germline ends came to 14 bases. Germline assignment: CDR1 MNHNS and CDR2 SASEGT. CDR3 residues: CASNPVFQNQPQHF. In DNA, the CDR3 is TGTGCCAGCAATCCGGTTTTTCAGAATCAGCCCCAGCATTTT.

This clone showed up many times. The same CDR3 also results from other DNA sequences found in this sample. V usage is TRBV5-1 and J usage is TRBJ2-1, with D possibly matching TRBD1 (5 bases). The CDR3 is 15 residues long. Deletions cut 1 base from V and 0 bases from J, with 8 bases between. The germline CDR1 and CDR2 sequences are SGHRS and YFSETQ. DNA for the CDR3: TGCGCCAGCAGCTTGCAGGGTAGCTCCTACAATGAGCAGTTCTTC. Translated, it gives CASSLQGSSYNEQFF.

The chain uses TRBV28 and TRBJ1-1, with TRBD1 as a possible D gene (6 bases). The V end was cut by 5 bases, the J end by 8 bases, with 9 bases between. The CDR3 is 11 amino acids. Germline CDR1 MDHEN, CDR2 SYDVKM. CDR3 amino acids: CASSDGTEAFF. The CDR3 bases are TGTGCCAGCAGTGATGGGACAGAAGCTTTCTTT.

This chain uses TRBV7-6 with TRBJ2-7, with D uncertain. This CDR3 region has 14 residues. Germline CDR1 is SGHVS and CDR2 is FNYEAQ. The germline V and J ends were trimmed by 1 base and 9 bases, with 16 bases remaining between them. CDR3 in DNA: TGTGCCAGCAGCTTAGGGGCCCCTAATTGGGTGCAGTACTTC. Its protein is CASSLGAPNWVQYF.

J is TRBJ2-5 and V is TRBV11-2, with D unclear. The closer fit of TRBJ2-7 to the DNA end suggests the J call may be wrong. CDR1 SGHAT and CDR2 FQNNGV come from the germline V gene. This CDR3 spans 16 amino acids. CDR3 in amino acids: CASSFFAQPGPYEQYF. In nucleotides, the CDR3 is TGTGCCAGCAGCTTTTTTGCACAGCCGGGCCCCTACGAGCAGTACTTC.

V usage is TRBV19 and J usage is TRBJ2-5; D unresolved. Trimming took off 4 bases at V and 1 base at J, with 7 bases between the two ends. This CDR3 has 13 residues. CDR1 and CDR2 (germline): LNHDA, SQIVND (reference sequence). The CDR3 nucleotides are TGTGCCAGTAGTAGCCAGGTCCAAGAGACCCAGTACTTC. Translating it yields CASSSQVQETQYF.

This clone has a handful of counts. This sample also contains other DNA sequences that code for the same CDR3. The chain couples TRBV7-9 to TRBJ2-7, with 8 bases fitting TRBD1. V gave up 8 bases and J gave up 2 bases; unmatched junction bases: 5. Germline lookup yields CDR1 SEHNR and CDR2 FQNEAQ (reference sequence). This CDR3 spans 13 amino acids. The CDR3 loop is CASSSRGPYEQYF. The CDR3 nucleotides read TGTGCCAGCTCCTCCAGGGGGCCCTACGAGCAGTACTTC.

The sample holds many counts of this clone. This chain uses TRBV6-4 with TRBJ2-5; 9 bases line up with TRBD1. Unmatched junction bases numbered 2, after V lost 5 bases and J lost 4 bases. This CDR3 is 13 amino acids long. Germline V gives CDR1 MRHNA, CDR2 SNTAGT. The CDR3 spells CASSSDRGETQYF. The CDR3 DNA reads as TGTGCCAGCAGTTCGGACAGGGGAGAGACCCAGTACTTC.

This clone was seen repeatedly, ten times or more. The CDR3 is CASSLSPWAVGRYEQYF. The CDR3 bases are TGTGCCAGCAGTTTATCCCCCTGGGCGGTCGGAAGGTACGAGCAGTACTTC. The chain carries TRBV28 and TRBJ2-7; D gene ambiguous. Trimming pared 1 base from V and 4 bases from J, leaving 20 bases between. This CDR3 region has 17 residues. Germline CDR1 MDHEN, CDR2 SYDVKM.